The entry below gives a single T cell receptor (beta chain) sequence along with its context. Its antigen remains unidentified. The sample comes from a study of shared clonotypes between healthy human individuals. Study-wide results and limits: Sampling covered blood only; tissue repertoires likely differ.

Profiled with immunoSEQ multiplex PCR; TCRdb holds only in-frame clones, not every one. Of about 1.1 million clones listed, approximately 77% are singletons. The receptor's source is a man aged 18 to 30 in good health. Some clones in this sample may be carry-over from other donors' samples. The sample consisted of memory CD4+ T cells from PBMCs. Noted subset: CD45RA-negative fraction.

The CDR3 coding sequence is TGCGCCAGCAGCTACGGGACGAAAAGCTCCTACGAGCAGTACTTC. Its translation: CASSYGTKSSYEQYF. The chain recombines TRBV5-1 with TRBJ2-7, with D possibly being TRBD1 or TRBD2 (5 bases each). Germline V gives CDR1 SGHRS, CDR2 YFSETQ. V was shortened by 3 bases and J by 0 bases, with 13 bases between the two germline ends. This CDR3 region has 15 residues. Complete variable domain (other parts from reference TRBV5-1 and TRBJ2-7): KAGVTQTPRYLIKTRGQQVTLSCSPISGHRSVSWYQQTPGQGLQFLFEYFSETQRNKGNFPGRFSGRQFSNSRSEMNVSTLELGDSALYLCASSYGTKSSYEQYFGPGTRLTVT.